A single sample is the source of the 17 T cell receptor beta chains below, sequenced in a study of OX40 agonist ivuxolimab in advanced cancers. Receptor libraries were prepared by the immunoSEQ multiplex PCR assay. This immuneACCESS table, as held by TCRdb, lists in-frame sequences with V and J called but not all clones. Of the missing ones, under half trace to an unresolved V gene in checked studies; the others have no known cause. The sample table shows around 66,000 clones, and approximately 82% are seen once. The ten largest clones capture 6% to 8% of the sample. The sample was CD4+ or CD8+ T cells sorted from blood, taken in a trial of the OX40 agonist ivuxolimab. The receptors originated from an adult with an advanced solid tumor such as melanoma, head and neck, liver or kidney cancer.

The count of this clone is one. The genes are TRBV5-1 and TRBJ1-2; weak D call: TRBD1 (5 bases). The V gene's germline CDR1 is SGHRS and CDR2 YFSETQ. This CDR3 is 15 amino acids long. V lost 0 bases, J lost 4 bases, and 13 bases lay in between. CDR3 region: CASSLDPGGAYGYTF. For the CDR3, the DNA is TGCGCCAGCAGCTTGGATCCGGGGGGAGCCTATGGCTACACCTTC.

The CDR3 DNA reads as TGTGCCTGGAAACAGGGGGCGAGGGGCTACACCTTC. Its translation is CAWKQGARGYTF. The V call is TRBV30, the J call TRBJ1-2, with 9 positions matching TRBD1. Trimming cost V 4 bases and J 8 bases; bases outside gene matches: 5. Germline loops: CDR1 GTSNPN, CDR2 SVGIG (reference sequence). This CDR3 has 12 residues.

The chain uses TRBV5-5 and TRBJ2-7, with 7 bases that match TRBD1. Trimming removed 4 bases from V and 12 bases from J; junction bases left unmatched: 10. The germline V gene encodes CDR1 SGHKS and CDR2 YYEKEE (reference sequence). The CDR3 extends over 12 amino acids. The CDR3 is CASSLFGDSPYF. The CDR3, as DNA: TGTGCCAGCAGCCTCTTCGGGGACAGTCCGTACTTC.

The V call is TRBV2, the J call TRBJ2-5; D may correspond to TRBD1 or TRBD2 (5 bases each). The CDR3 is 14 amino acids. V lost 3 bases, J lost 2 bases, and 10 bases lay in between. CDR1 SNHLY and CDR2 FYNNEI come from the germline V gene. CDR3 protein: CASSEGTAQETQYF. The CDR3 region has the DNA TGTGCCAGCAGTGAGGGGACGGCGCAAGAGACCCAGTACTTC.

V usage is TRBV18 and J usage is TRBJ2-7; TRBD1 is a possible D gene (6 bases). This CDR3 has 16 amino acids. Germline values: CDR1 KGHSH, CDR2 LQKENI. V gave up 3 bases and J gave up 4 bases, with 19 bases separating them. This chain's CDR3 is CASSPPPQGSRYEQYF. CDR3 nucleotides: TGTGCCAGCTCACCGCCCCCGCAGGGGTCAAGGTACGAGCAGTACTTC.

CDR3 coding DNA: TGCGCCAGCAGCTTTAACAGGGGCACTGAAGCTTTCTTT. Translation gives CASSFNRGTEAFF. This sequence joins TRBV5-1 and TRBJ1-1; 7 bases are a match to TRBD1. CDR3 length: 13 amino acids. Germline-derived CDR1 and CDR2 are SGHRS and YFSETQ. V was clipped by 2 bases and J by 4 bases; unmatched bases: 2.

J is TRBJ2-7 and V is TRBV21-1; TRBD2 is the table's D call and was not checked against the DNA. TRBV21-1 is annotated as a pseudogene. This CDR3 contains 16 residues. The CDR3 DNA is TGTGCCAGCAGTATAGCGGGGGTCTTTGAATCCTACGAGCAGTACGTC. Its translation is CASSIAGVFESYEQYV.

This clone was seen just once. The V gene is TRBV5-5, the J gene TRBJ1-4; D call uncertain. The CDR3 has 17 residues. V lost 4 bases, J lost 0 bases, and 16 bases lay in between. Germline V gene sequence: CDR1 SGHKS, CDR2 YYEKEE (reference sequence). The CDR3 DNA is TGTGCCAGCAGCGGAACACCGCTAGGTGCAACTAATGAAAAACTGTTTTTT. It is translated as CASSGTPLGATNEKLFF.

The genes are TRBV4-1 and TRBJ2-3; D might be TRBD2 (6 bases). Germline-derived CDR1 and CDR2 are MGHRA and YSYEKL. The CDR3 length is 19 residues. Trimming left V 4 bases short and J 1 base short, with 24 bases between. CDR3 bases: TGCGCCAGCAGCCTTCGGCCTCGAGCGCCGGGGGTGGGCACAGATACGCAGTATTTT. It codes for CASSLRPRAPGVGTDTQYF.

This chain joins TRBV9 and TRBJ2-7, with 8 nucleotides matching TRBD1. Germline V CDR1 and CDR2: SGDLS, YYNGEE. The CDR3 totals 15 residues. V lost 0 bases to trimming and J lost 0 bases; unmatched junction nucleotides: 2. Written as DNA, the CDR3 is TGTGCCAGCAGCGTAGCACAGGGGGTCTCCTACGAGCAGTACGTC. Translation: CASSVAQGVSYEQYV.

This clone showed up just once. The gene calls are TRBV7-2 and TRBJ1-1; D uncertain. V was shortened by 2 bases and J by 0 bases, with 13 bases between the two germline ends. Looked up from germline, CDR1 is SGHTA and CDR2 is FQGNSA. CDR3 size: 16 residues. This chain's CDR3 is CASSLFGGDLNTEAFF. The CDR3, as DNA: TGTGCCAGCAGCTTATTTGGTGGGGATCTGAACACTGAAGCTTTCTTT.

This clone was observed once. The CDR3 reads CASSPGLAGGRETQYF. For the CDR3, the DNA is TGTGCCAGCAGCCCTGGACTAGCGGGGGGGCGGGAGACCCAGTACTTC. J is TRBJ2-5 and V is TRBV7-8, with 15 bases that match TRBD2. The CDR3 runs to 16 residues. Germline V gene lookup returns CDR1 SGHVS and CDR2 FQNEAQ. J was trimmed by 5 bases and V by 5 bases; bases with no gene match: 6.

The chain has TRBV28 and TRBJ2-7, with D hard to call. Germline loops: CDR1 MDHEN, CDR2 SYDVKM. The CDR3 consists of 12 residues. Trimming pared 2 bases from V and 6 bases from J, leaving 8 bases between. The CDR3 reads CASSLVDSEQYF. CDR3 in DNA: TGTGCCAGCAGTTTAGTAGATTCCGAGCAGTACTTC.

In this sample, this clone turned up once. V gene TRBV7-9 combines with J gene TRBJ2-3; TRBD2 agrees at 14 bases. CDR1 SEHNR and CDR2 FQNEAQ come from the germline V gene (reference sequence). This CDR3 comprises 17 residues. V was clipped by 5 bases and J by 2 bases; unmatched bases: 6. The CDR3 DNA follows: TGTGCCAGCAGCCCCAGACTAGCGGGGGGGCCCACAGATACGCAGTATTTT. Its translation: CASSPRLAGGPTDTQYF.

CDR3: CASSGRYEQYF. The CDR3 DNA is TGTGCCAGCAGTGGACGGTACGAGCAGTACTTC. The chain combines TRBV6-1 with TRBJ2-7; D ambiguous. Trimming left V 4 bases short and J 4 bases short, with 5 bases between. CDR3 length: 11 residues. Per the germline V gene, CDR1 is MNHNS and CDR2 is SASEGT.

The chain joins TRBV19 to TRBJ1-4; no clear D. Germline V gene lookup returns CDR1 LNHDA and CDR2 SQIVND (reference sequence). The CDR3 has 11 amino acids. Trimming pared 4 bases from V and 8 bases from J, leaving 5 bases between. CDR3 protein: CASSRAEKLFF. In DNA, the CDR3 is TGTGCCAGTAGTAGGGCGGAAAAACTGTTTTTT. The whole variable domain, remainder taken from reference TRBV19 and TRBJ1-4, is DGGITQSPKYLFRKEGQNVTLSCEQNLNHDAMYWYRQDPGQGLRLIYYSQIVNDFQKGDIAEGYSVSREKKESFPLTVTSAQKNPTAFYLCASSRAEKLFFGSGTQLSVL.

This clone was counted a single time. This chain uses TRBV2 with TRBJ2-5, with D tentatively TRBD2 (6 bases). The length of the CDR3 is 13 residues. From germline, CDR1 is SNHLY and CDR2 FYNNEI. V lost 6 bases, J lost 2 bases, and 10 bases lay in between. CDR3 residues: CASRETRQETQYF. The CDR3 coding sequence is TGTGCCAGCAGGGAGACTAGACAAGAGACCCAGTACTTC.